Presented here are 25 T cell receptor beta chains from one specimen sequenced in a study of cytomegalovirus exposure and HLA in healthy donors. PCR involved 60 Vbeta and 13 Jbeta primers. Measured with immunoSEQ multiplex PCR; TCRdb has only the in-frame clones, and not every one. The table shows fewer than 80,000 clones, with around 79% occurring only once. Sequencing input: PBMCs. These receptors were obtained from a man aged 25 to 40 in good health and CMV-seronegative.

J is TRBJ1-1 and V is TRBV5-1, with 12 positions matching TRBD1. CDR3 size: 17 residues. The germline V gene encodes CDR1 SGHRS and CDR2 YFSETQ. V was clipped by 1 base and J by 4 bases; unmatched bases: 8. The DNA of the CDR3 is TGCGCCAGCAGCTTGACGGGACAGGGGGCGGGAAGCACTGAAGCTTTCTTT. Its translation: CASSLTGQGAGSTEAFF.

The chain links TRBV4-1 to TRBJ2-3; 7 positions match TRBD1. The CDR3 is made up of 15 amino acids. Germline V gene data show CDR1 as MGHRA and CDR2 as YSYEKL. J gave up 2 bases and V 6 bases, and 8 bases lay outside the gene matches. As DNA, the CDR3 is TGCGCCAGCAGTCCGCGACAGGGTAACACAGATACGCAGTATTTT. It encodes CASSPRQGNTDTQYF.

The rearrangement joins TRBV27 to TRBJ2-7; the D gene is possibly TRBD2 (5 bases). Germline V CDR1 and CDR2: MNHEY, SMNVEV (reference sequence). CDR3 size: 14 residues. V was shortened by 3 bases and J by 5 bases, with 14 bases between the two germline ends. CDR3 in DNA: TGTGCCAGCAGTTTTAGGACCTCGGAGGACGAGCAGTACTTC. It specifies CASSFRTSEDEQYF.

This chain uses TRBV30 with TRBJ1-5, with D unclear. Looked up from germline, CDR1 is GTSNPN and CDR2 is SVGIG (reference sequence). V was trimmed by 4 bases and J by 2 bases, leaving 12 bases between them. The CDR3 has 14 amino acids. The CDR3 DNA reads TGTGCCTGGACGGCGGTCCTTGGCAATCAGCCCCAGCATTTT. Translated: CAWTAVLGNQPQHF.

The chain uses TRBV5-6 and TRBJ2-3; TRBD1 agrees at 8 bases. With V trimmed by 4 bases and J by 4 bases, 8 bases remained unmatched. Germline values: CDR1 SGHDT, CDR2 YYEEEE. This CDR3 contains 15 residues. The CDR3 DNA reads TGTGCCAGCAGCCGCACAGGGGGAGTCGCAGATACGCAGTATTTT. Amino acids: CASSRTGGVADTQYF.

The genes are TRBV5-6 and TRBJ2-7; TRBD1 is a possible D gene (6 bases). Germline loops: CDR1 SGHDT, CDR2 YYEEEE. V was clipped by 2 bases and J by 5 bases, with 14 bases between them. The CDR3 spans 14 residues. The CDR3 is CASSFGGRRDEQYF. CDR3 sequence (DNA): TGTGCCAGCAGCTTTGGGGGCCGAAGGGACGAGCAGTACTTC.

This sequence joins TRBV2 and TRBJ2-1; unclear D gene. In germline, CDR1 is SNHLY, CDR2 FYNNEI. The CDR3 is made up of 11 amino acids. V was cut by 3 bases and J by 9 bases, with 6 bases left in between. Written as DNA, the CDR3 is TGTGCCAGCAGTGACCCGGGTGAGCAGTTCTTC. Translation gives CASSDPGEQFF.

This rearrangement joins TRBV6-5 to TRBJ1-3; 9 bases agree with TRBD1. Germline CDR1 is MNHEY and CDR2 is SVGAGI. The trim removed 5 bases at V and 1 base at J, leaving 3 bases unmatched. This CDR3 has 15 residues. The DNA for the CDR3 is TGTGCCAGCAGTATGACAGGGGGATCTGGAAACACCATATATTTT. It yields the protein CASSMTGGSGNTIYF.

The chain couples TRBV6-1 to TRBJ2-5, with D perhaps TRBD1 (5 bases). V shed 3 bases and J shed 1 base, with 6 bases lying between them. This CDR3 region has 13 residues. In germline, CDR1 is MNHNS, CDR2 SASEGT. As DNA, the CDR3 is TGTGCCAGCAGTGAGACAGTCCAAGAGACCCAGTACTTC. It specifies CASSETVQETQYF.

The chain recombines TRBV4-2 with TRBJ2-7, with D possibly matching TRBD2 (5 bases). The CDR3 runs to 15 residues. Germline lookup yields CDR1 LGHNA and CDR2 YNFKEQ. The V end was cut by 4 bases, the J end by 3 bases, with 16 bases between. This CDR3 is CASSPTPGSNYEQYF. The CDR3 region has the DNA TGTGCCAGCAGCCCGACGCCGGGATCAAACTACGAGCAGTACTTC.

The gene calls are TRBV27 and TRBJ2-7, with a possible D match to TRBD2 (6 bases). Trimming took 5 bases from V and 3 from J, leaving 20 bases between them. CDR1 MNHEY and CDR2 SMNVEV come from the germline V gene (reference sequence). The CDR3 extends over 16 amino acids. The CDR3 is CASSPLTIADNYEQYF. The CDR3 nucleotides are TGTGCCAGCAGTCCTCTTACTATAGCGGACAACTACGAGCAGTACTTC.

J is TRBJ2-3 and V is TRBV5-6; tentative D call: TRBD2 (6 bases). Looked up from germline, CDR1 is SGHDT and CDR2 is YYEEEE. V was shortened by 2 bases and J by 2 bases, with 12 bases between the two germline ends. CDR3 size: 15 residues. CDR3 in amino acids: CASSFGTGYTDTQYF. The DNA for the CDR3 is TGTGCCAGCAGCTTCGGGACTGGATACACAGATACGCAGTATTTT. Using reference TRBV5-6 and TRBJ2-3 for the parts outside the CDR3, the full variable domain is DAGVTQSPTHLIKTRGQQVTLRCSPKSGHDTVSWYQQALGQGPQFIFQYYEEEERQRGNFPDRFSGHQFPNYSSELNVNALLLGDSALYLCASSFGTGYTDTQYFGPGTRLTVL.

The chain employs TRBV5-1 and TRBJ2-7; 7 bases agree with TRBD2. CDR1 is SGHRS, CDR2 YFSETQ, per germline. J lost 2 bases, V lost 1 base, and 3 bases had no gene match. This CDR3 region has 14 residues. The CDR3 DNA sequence: TGCGCCAGCAGCTTGACAGCGGGGACCTACGAGCAGTACTTC. It encodes CASSLTAGTYEQYF.

V gene TRBV5-4 combines with J gene TRBJ2-1, with 11 bases matching TRBD2. Germline V gene data show CDR1 as SGHNT and CDR2 as YYREEE (reference sequence). The ends lost 4 bases at V and 0 bases at J; junction bases unmatched: 15. This CDR3 comprises 20 residues. The CDR3 sequence is CASSGGSGGGRYSSYNEQFF. DNA of the CDR3: TGTGCCAGCAGCGGCGGTAGCGGGGGGGGGCGATACAGCTCCTACAATGAGCAGTTCTTC.

V and J are TRBV7-8 and TRBJ2-3; 10 bases fit TRBD1. V dropped 3 bases and J dropped 1; count of bases not matched to a gene: 1. This CDR3 contains 15 residues. Per germline, CDR1 SGHVS and CDR2 FQNEAQ. CDR3 nucleotide sequence: TGTGCCAGCAGCTTCGACAGGGGGCGCACAGATACGCAGTATTTT. Protein sequence: CASSFDRGRTDTQYF.

This chain joins TRBV5-8 and TRBJ1-1; D not resolved. Trimming removed 0 bases at V and 1 base at J, with 4 bases between. The V gene's germline CDR1 is SGHTS and CDR2 YDEGEE. The CDR3 spans 13 residues. The CDR3 DNA reads TGTGCCAGCAGCTTGGGGAGGAACACTGAAGCTTTCTTT. Its protein product is CASSLGRNTEAFF. Drawing the rest from reference TRBV5-8 and TRBJ1-1, the complete variable domain is EAGVTQSPTHLIKTRGQQATLRCSPISGHTSVYWYQQALGLGLQFLLWYDEGEERNRGNFPPRFSGRQFPNYSSELNVNALELEDSALYLCASSLGRNTEAFFGQGTRLTVV.

The genes are TRBV30 and TRBJ2-1; D not certain. Germline V gene sequence: CDR1 GTSNPN, CDR2 SVGIG (reference sequence). The CDR3 covers 12 residues. Trimming stripped 1 base from V and 12 bases from J, with 13 bases between. The CDR3 DNA sequence: TGTGCCTGGAGTGCCAACGACATTGGGCAGTTCTTC. Protein: CAWSANDIGQFF.

V is TRBV19 and J is TRBJ1-6, with 8 bases identical to TRBD1. V shed 7 bases and J 1 base; nucleotides not matched to a gene: 6. The CDR3 extends over 16 amino acids. The germline V gene has CDR1 LNHDA and CDR2 SQIVND (reference sequence). CDR3 sequence: CASTETGESYNSPLHF. The CDR3 DNA is TGTGCCAGTACCGAGACAGGGGAGTCCTATAATTCACCCCTCCACTTT.

The chain carries TRBV19 and TRBJ1-2, with 7 bases lining up with TRBD1. With 6 bases clipped from V and 3 bases from J, the junction kept 7 bases outside the gene matches. The CDR3 has 14 amino acids. Germline lookup yields CDR1 LNHDA and CDR2 SQIVND (reference sequence). The CDR3 nucleotides are TGTGCCAGTAGGAGGAACAGGGGCGACTATGGCTACACCTTC. Its translation is CASRRNRGDYGYTF. Combining the CDR3 with reference TRBV19 and TRBJ1-2 gives the whole variable domain DGGITQSPKYLFRKEGQNVTLSCEQNLNHDAMYWYRQDPGQGLRLIYYSQIVNDFQKGDIAEGYSVSREKKESFPLTVTSAQKNPTAFYLCASRRNRGDYGYTFGSGTRLTVV.

In its sample, this clone is medium-sized. This chain links TRBV6-4 with TRBJ2-3; possible D gene TRBD2, 6 bases. Germline assignment: CDR1 MRHNA and CDR2 SNTAGT. V was pared by 2 bases and J by 0 bases, with 6 bases between. The CDR3 has 14 amino acids. The chain's CDR3 is CASSDGTSTDTQYF. The CDR3 nucleotides read TGTGCCAGCAGTGACGGGACTAGCACAGATACGCAGTATTTT.

This chain connects TRBV5-4 to TRBJ2-1; the D gene is possibly TRBD2 (7 bases). V shed 4 bases and J shed 8 bases, with 10 bases lying between them. The germline CDR1 and CDR2 sequences are SGHNT and YYREEE (reference sequence). The CDR3 has 12 amino acids. CDR3: CASSGGADEQFF. DNA of the CDR3: TGTGCCAGCAGCGGGGGGGCGGATGAGCAGTTCTTC.

This chain links TRBV28 with TRBJ2-7; tentatively, D is TRBD1 (6 bases). The CDR3 consists of 13 residues. Germline CDR1 MDHEN, CDR2 SYDVKM. V was pared by 4 bases and J by 4 bases, with 11 bases between. The CDR3 DNA sequence: TGTGCCAGCAGTTATCCACAGGGATACGAGCAGTACTTC. Its translation: CASSYPQGYEQYF.

The V and J genes are TRBV7-2 and TRBJ2-1, with 7 bases aligning to TRBD1. In germline, CDR1 is SGHTA, CDR2 FQGNSA. The CDR3 is made up of 15 amino acids. V was clipped by 6 bases and J by 6 bases; unmatched bases: 11. CDR3 in amino acids: CASSNLQGSGNEQFF. The CDR3 region has the DNA TGTGCCAGCAGTAACCTACAGGGGTCGGGCAATGAGCAGTTCTTC.

The chain recombines TRBV7-3 with TRBJ2-1, with D possibly matching TRBD2 (6 bases). The CDR3 spans 13 residues. CDR1 SGHTA and CDR2 FQGTGA come from the germline V gene. The ends were cut back, 5 bases at V and 5 bases at J, with 10 bases in the middle. CDR3: CASSPGSDNEQFF. CDR3 DNA sequence: TGTGCCAGCAGCCCCGGGAGTGACAATGAGCAGTTCTTC.

The V gene is TRBV6-1, the J gene TRBJ2-3, with 8 nucleotides matching TRBD2. V lost 7 bases, J lost 7 bases, and 7 bases stayed unmatched. In germline, CDR1 is MNHNS, CDR2 SASEGT. The CDR3 loop spans 13 amino acids. DNA for the CDR3: TGTGCCAGCATCAGCGGGAGTATTTATACGCAGTATTTT. It encodes CASISGSIYTQYF.